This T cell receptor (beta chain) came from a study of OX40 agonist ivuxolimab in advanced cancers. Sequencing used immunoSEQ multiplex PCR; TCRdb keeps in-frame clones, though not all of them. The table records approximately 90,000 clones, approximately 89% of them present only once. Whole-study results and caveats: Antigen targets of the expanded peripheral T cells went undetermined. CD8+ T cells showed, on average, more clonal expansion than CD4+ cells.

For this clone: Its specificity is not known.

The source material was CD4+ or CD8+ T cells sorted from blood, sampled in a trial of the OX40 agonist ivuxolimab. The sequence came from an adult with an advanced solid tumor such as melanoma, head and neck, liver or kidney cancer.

The CDR3 coding sequence is TGTGCCAGCAGCTTAGGGCAGGGTATGGACTATGGCTACACCTTC. This codes for CASSLGQGMDYGYTF. The rearrangement joins TRBV7-8 to TRBJ1-2; TRBD1 might be the D (5 bases). V lost 1 base and J 3 bases, leaving 12 bases between the germline ends. CDR1 and CDR2 (germline): SGHVS, FQNEAQ. The CDR3 is 15 residues long. Looking up the rest from reference TRBV7-8 and TRBJ1-2 gives the full variable domain: GAGVSQSPRYKVAKRGQDVALRCDPISGHVSLFWYQQALGQGPEFLTYFQNEAQLDKSGLPSDRFFAERPEGSVSTLKIQRTQQEDSAVYLCASSLGQGMDYGYTFGSGTRLTVV.